These T cell receptor beta chains were read from a single sample in a study of T cells in Graves' hyperthyroidism and ophthalmopathy. TCRdb called the multiplex PCR reads again in MiXCR, with one record for every CDR3 protein. The sample has 750,000 to 950,000 distinct CDR3 sequences; 35% to 40% are singletons. Sequenced: blood. The receptors were gathered from a young man with Graves' hyperthyroidism. The CDR3 runs from the conserved cysteine through the conserved F or W. D genes are given only for firm matches. Clone size is stated in some rows and not others, as once, few, many or a class when expanded.

V gene: TRBV7-8
J gene: TRBJ2-7
D gene: TRBD1
clone size: .
CDR3 protein: CASSPKGQLYSYEQYF
CDR3 DNA: TGTGCCAGCAGCCCAAAGGGACAGCTCTACTCCTACGAGCAGTACTTC

V gene: TRBV6-5
J gene: TRBJ1-5
D gene: .
clone size: few
CDR3 protein: CASGVSNQPQHF
CDR3 DNA: TGTGCCAGCGGGGTTTCCAATCAGCCCCAGCATTTT

V gene: TRBV20-1
J gene: TRBJ1-2
D gene: TRBD1
clone size: many
CDR3 protein: CSVWTGDNYGYTF
CDR3 DNA: TGCAGTGTTTGGACAGGGGACAACTATGGCTACACCTTC

V gene: TRBV24-1
J gene: TRBJ2-2
D gene: .
clone size: many
CDR3 protein: CATEHRTNTGELFF
CDR3 DNA: TGTGCCACCGAGCATCGTACGAACACCGGGGAGCTGTTTTTT

V gene: TRBV9
J gene: TRBJ1-2
D gene: .
clone size: .
CDR3 protein: CASSVAPGEGDYGYTF
CDR3 DNA: TGTGCCAGCAGCGTAGCCCCTGGAGAAGGGGACTATGGCTACACCTTC

V gene: TRBV9
J gene: TRBJ2-7
D gene: .
clone size: .
CDR3 protein: CASSQTGPPPLAYEQYF
CDR3 DNA: TGTGCCAGCAGCCAGACCGGACCCCCCCCCCTAGCCTACGAGCAGTACTTC

V gene: TRBV7-9
J gene: TRBJ1-3
D gene: .
clone size: .
CDR3 protein: CASSPNFGNTIYF
CDR3 DNA: TGTGCCAGCAGCCCTAACTTTGGAAACACCATATATTTT

V gene: TRBV20-1
J gene: TRBJ1-1
D gene: .
clone size: many
CDR3 protein: CTGTTNTEAFF
CDR3 DNA: TGCACCGGGACAACGAACACTGAAGCTTTCTTT

V gene: TRBV25-1
J gene: TRBJ2-7
D gene: TRBD1
clone size: .
CDR3 protein: CASVEGGQGGTYF
CDR3 DNA: TGTGCCAGCGTTGAAGGAGGACAGGGGGGAACGTACTTC

V gene: TRBV29-1
J gene: TRBJ2-5
D gene: .
clone size: many
CDR3 protein: CSVPSWETQYF
CDR3 DNA: TGCAGCGTTCCCAGCTGGGAGACCCAGTACTTC

V gene: TRBV28
J gene: TRBJ1-6
D gene: TRBD1
clone size: .
CDR3 protein: CASRSGTGIFSPLHF
CDR3 DNA: TGTGCCAGCAGATCCGGGACAGGGATATTTTCACCCCTCCACTTT

V gene: TRBV5-1
J gene: TRBJ1-1
D gene: .
clone size: many
CDR3 protein: CATKGTMNTEAFF
CDR3 DNA: TGCGCCACCAAAGGGACCATGAACACTGAAGCTTTCTTT

V gene: TRBV20-1
J gene: TRBJ1-2
D gene: .
clone size: .
CDR3 protein: CSAATSIRSGNYGYTF
CDR3 DNA: TGCAGTGCCGCCACCTCGATTCGTTCCGGAAACTATGGCTACACCTTC

V gene: TRBV25-1
J gene: TRBJ2-7
D gene: TRBD2
clone size: few
CDR3 protein: CASTSGLAGVEQYF
CDR3 DNA: TGTGCCAGCACATCGGGACTAGCGGGGGTCGAGCAGTACTTC

V gene: TRBV19
J gene: TRBJ1-5
D gene: .
clone size: few
CDR3 protein: CASSPIRQVSQPQHF
CDR3 DNA: TGTGCCAGTAGTCCCATTCGACAGGTTTCTCAGCCCCAGCATTTT

V gene: TRBV7-9
J gene: TRBJ1-3
D gene: .
clone size: .
CDR3 protein: CASRLIGNTIYF
CDR3 DNA: TGTGCCAGCAGGCTCATCGGAAACACCATATATTTT